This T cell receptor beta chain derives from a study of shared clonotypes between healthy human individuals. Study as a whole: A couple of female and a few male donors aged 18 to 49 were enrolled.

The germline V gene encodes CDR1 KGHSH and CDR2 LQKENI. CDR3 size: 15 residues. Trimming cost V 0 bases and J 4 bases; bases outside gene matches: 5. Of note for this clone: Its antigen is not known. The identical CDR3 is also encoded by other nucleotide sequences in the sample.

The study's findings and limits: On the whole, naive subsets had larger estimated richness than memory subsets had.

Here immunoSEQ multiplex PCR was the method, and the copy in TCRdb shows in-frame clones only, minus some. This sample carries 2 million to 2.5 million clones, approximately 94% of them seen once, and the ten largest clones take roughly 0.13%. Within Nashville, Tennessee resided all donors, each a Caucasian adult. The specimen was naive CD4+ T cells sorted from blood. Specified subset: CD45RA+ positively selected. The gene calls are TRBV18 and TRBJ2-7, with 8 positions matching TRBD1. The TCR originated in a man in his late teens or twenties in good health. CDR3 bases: TGTGCCAGCTCACCACCGGGCAGGGGGCTTTACGAGCAGTACTTC. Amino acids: CASSPPGRGLYEQYF.